The clone carrying this TCR beta chain appeared a few times. The antigen is unknown. The J segment lost 6 bases and the V segment lost 3 bases, leaving 8 bases of the junction unmatched. The CDR3 has 14 amino acids. Per germline, CDR1 KGHSH and CDR2 LQKENI. This entry belongs to a study of T cell responses to AZD1222 COVID-19 vaccine. Findings of the study overall: Baseline serostatus was positive in only six AZD1222 recipients. Nearly half of spike-specific TCRs reportedly go after variant regions that carry no mutations.

Using immunoSEQ multiplex PCR, the repertoire was profiled, and TCRdb retains in-frame clones only, with some absent. The sample has about 42,000 clones, about 91% seen once. Timing groups of about 4 and about 12 weeks for second doses were pooled. The rearrangement joins TRBV18 to TRBJ2-7, with 7 bases lining up with TRBD1. The sample in question was peripheral blood, obtained 28 days after the second AZD1222 dose. The clonotype was recovered from an adult who received the AZD1222 COVID-19 vaccine. CDR3: CASSPGRQGREQYF. As DNA, the CDR3 is TGTGCCAGCTCACCGGGGCGACAGGGACGCGAGCAGTACTTC.